The 12 T cell receptor beta chains listed next were all sequenced from one sample in a study of shared clonotypes between healthy human individuals. Sequencing was performed with immunoSEQ multiplex PCR; in TCRdb, only in-frame clones are kept and a portion is missing. Among roughly 450,000 clones listed, 79% were seen once. Sequencing input: PBMCs. These receptors were collected from a woman aged 35 to 49 in good health. Some clones in this sample may be carry-over from other donors' samples.

Written as DNA, the CDR3 is TGTGCCAGTACCTATGGGCCTTTCTTACTCGGGGAGCAGTACTTC. It translates to CASTYGPFLLGEQYF. The rearrangement uses TRBV19 and TRBJ2-7; D uncertain. This CDR3 has 15 amino acids. The germline CDR1 and CDR2 sequences are LNHDA and SQIVND (reference sequence). Trimming stripped 7 bases from V and 7 bases from J, with 23 bases between.

This chain links TRBV30 with TRBJ1-5; D is ambiguous. The CDR3 is made up of 12 amino acids. The V end was cut by 0 bases, the J end by 6 bases, with 6 bases between. Germline CDR1 GTSNPN, CDR2 SVGIG (reference sequence). The CDR3, as DNA: TGTGCCTGGAGTGTGGGTCCTCAGCCCCAGCATTTT. Encoded protein: CAWSVGPQPQHF.

J is TRBJ1-2 and V is TRBV15, with D possibly TRBD1 on 5 matching bases. V dropped 0 bases and J dropped 1 base, with 18 bases sitting between them. Looked up from germline, CDR1 is LNHNV and CDR2 is YYDKDF (reference sequence). The CDR3 loop spans 18 amino acids. CDR3 in DNA: TGTGCCACCAGCAGAGATTACCTTTCTCCCCAGGGTAACTATGGCTACACCTTC. Translating it yields CATSRDYLSPQGNYGYTF.

V gene TRBV28 combines with J gene TRBJ2-2; no firm D call. This CDR3 is built from 16 residues. Germline values: CDR1 MDHEN, CDR2 SYDVKM. V was clipped by 4 bases and J by 6 bases, with 18 bases between them. The CDR3 is CASSYPPDQRSGELFF. For the CDR3, the DNA is TGTGCCAGCAGTTACCCCCCGGACCAACGATCCGGGGAGCTGTTTTTT.

The CDR3 here is CASSDRSSGNTIYF. Written as DNA, the CDR3 is TGTGCCAGCAGCGACAGAAGCTCTGGAAACACCATATATTTT. The chain uses TRBV13 and TRBJ1-3; maybe TRBD1 (5 bases). Trimming pared 5 bases from V and 0 bases from J, leaving 8 bases between. The CDR3 length is 14 residues. The V gene's germline CDR1 is PRHDT and CDR2 FYEKMQ (reference sequence).

The rearrangement uses TRBV5-1 and TRBJ2-2, with 14 positions matching TRBD2. The CDR3 covers 16 residues. Germline CDR1 is SGHRS and CDR2 is YFSETQ. The junction had 6 bases not matched to a gene; V was cut back by 6 bases and J by 5 bases. The CDR3 spells CASTPRTSGGTGELFF. CDR3 DNA: TGCGCCAGCACTCCAAGGACTAGCGGGGGGACCGGGGAGCTGTTTTTT.

This clone was detected once. The chain carries TRBV10-3 and TRBJ2-1; the match to TRBD2 covers 13 bases. The V and J ends lost 0 bases and 7 bases, in that order; junction bases with no gene match: 3. Germline V CDR1 and CDR2: ENHRY, SYGVKD. The length of the CDR3 is 16 residues. CDR3 amino acids: CAISESPGLAGNEQFF. CDR3 DNA: TGTGCCATCAGTGAGTCTCCGGGACTAGCGGGAAATGAGCAGTTCTTC.

This chain connects TRBV7-6 to TRBJ2-5; 9 bases fit TRBD1. This CDR3 comprises 15 residues. V was pared by 5 bases and J by 7 bases, with 11 bases of the junction left unmatched. Germline assignment: CDR1 SGHVS and CDR2 FNYEAQ. CDR3 sequence: CASSHTGGGSGTQYF. The CDR3 DNA reads TGTGCCAGCAGCCACACAGGGGGCGGTTCTGGGACCCAGTACTTC.

This clone was recorded only once. V gene TRBV7-8 combines with J gene TRBJ2-5; D is unclear. This CDR3 has 15 amino acids. V was trimmed by 3 bases and J by 4 bases, leaving 15 bases between them. The germline V gene encodes CDR1 SGHVS and CDR2 FQNEAQ. CDR3 coding DNA: TGTGCCAGCAGCTTGACGGGCACGAAAGGAGAGACCCAGTACTTC. This translates into CASSLTGTKGETQYF.

The rearrangement joins TRBV21-1 to TRBJ1-2. TRBV21-1 is a known pseudogene. This CDR3 comprises 15 residues. The DNA for the CDR3 is TGTGCCAGCAGCAAAGGGGGAAAAACTTACTATGGCTACACCTTC. It yields the protein CASSKGGKTYYGYTF.

A note on this clone: A much more abundant neighbour one base away suggests this may be a read error. The V and J genes are TRBV7-9 and TRBJ1-1; D not resolved. Germline CDR1 SEHNR, CDR2 FQNEAQ (reference sequence). The CDR3 loop spans 16 amino acids. The CDR3 sequence: CASSLEMVRENTGAFF. CDR3 in DNA: TGTGCCAGCAGCTTAGAGATGGTGCGGGAGAACACTGGAGCTTTCTTT.

As regards this clone: Other DNA sequences from this sample encode an identical CDR3 as well. The V and J genes are TRBV5-1 and TRBJ2-2, with no clear D. The ends were cut back, 0 bases at V and 1 base at J, with 4 bases in the middle. CDR1 and CDR2 from the germline V gene are SGHRS and YFSETQ. This CDR3 region has 14 residues. The CDR3 DNA is TGCGCCAGCAGCTTGGTTCTGAACACCGGGGAGCTGTTTTTT. Its protein is CASSLVLNTGELFF.